Described below is a single TCR beta chain sequence and its context. The clone's antigen remains unknown. No base qualities exist here, and no much larger clone lies one base off it. Trimming removed 1 base from V and 3 bases from J, leaving 9 bases between the germline ends. Looking up the germline V gene yields CDR1 SGHNT and CDR2 YENEEA. Reading from cysteine to phenylalanine, the CDR3 counts 15 amino acids. The DNA shown is the 45-base CDR3, in frame from base 1. The immunoSEQ Assay was used to sequence TCR beta CDR3 regions from DNA. Per the authors' processing: T cell density was computed as TCR beta template counts normalized to usable DNA estimated by amplifying housekeeping genes. The preseqR package was used to estimate richness by extrapolating to 400,000 templates for PBMC samples and to 120,000 templates for tissue samples. Clonality was calculated as one minus Pielou's evenness. To identify tissue-enriched TCRs, differential abundance testing was run on productive amino-acid clonotypes with a minimum total count of 5 and an alpha of 0.1. Repertoire overlap between compartments was quantified with the Jaccard Index and Morisita Overlap Index. TCR beta CDR3s were clustered by GLIPH together with public tetramer-defined viral CDR3s, and at least three viral sequences plus V-gene enrichment were required for viral motifs. Held by TCRdb, this immuneACCESS table contains in-frame sequences only and omits some clones. Under half of the omission traces to an unresolved V gene where checked; the cause of the rest is unknown. That table is the source of V, J and clone size, and D and trimming were worked out from the DNA. This sample holds approximately 61,000 clones; 80% to 90% were observed only once. The leading ten clones occupy roughly 5.1% of the sample.

At diagnosis, peripheral blood, uninvolved tumor-adjacent lung and tumor were collected and stored as a combination of fresh-frozen and FFPE material. For TCR repertoire profiling, the blood samples were analyzed as peripheral blood mononuclear cells. This entry comes from a study of T cells in localized non-small cell lung cancer (dated by TCRdb to about 2020). A note on the overall study: The study analyzed T cell repertoires of hundreds of early-stage NSCLC patients, comparing tumors and uninvolved tumor-adjacent lungs. The cohort was made up of around 240 treatment-naive NSCLC patients whose localized lung tumors had been resected. Of the NSCLC patients, fewer than 150 were male and 85 to 110 were female, and the mean age was approximately 66 years.

Overall results and qualifications from the work: A median of 57 of the top 100 tumor clones were detected in paired uninvolved adjacent lung, and approximately 28 of these tumor clones were also found among the top 100 clones of the paired uninvolved adjacent lung. Because multi-region tumor sequencing was not performed, intratumor heterogeneity could not be ruled out. Uninvolved tumor-adjacent lung showed the highest T cell clonality, higher than tumor, which suggests more focused antigenic responses in the adjacent lung. Longer overall survival was associated with higher blood T cell density, whereas shorter survival was associated with higher adjacent-lung clonality. Since the design was exploratory, TCR variables were selected using unadjusted p-values with no false-discovery rate correction.

The sequence joins TRBV11-3 to TRBJ2-2; the D gene is tentatively TRBD1 or TRBD2, each matching 5 bases. The source material was peripheral blood, sampled before any cancer treatment. The sequence was collected from a woman between 35 and 75 years old with stage I lung adenocarcinoma. The CDR3 has the sequence CASSLVGTDTGELFF. The sequenced DNA: TGTGCCAGCAGCTTAGTTGGGACGGACACCGGGGAGCTGTTTTTT. The CDR3, completed at both ends by the reference TRBV11-3 and TRBJ2-2 genes, gives the full variable domain EAGVVQSPRYKIIEKKQPVAFWCNPISGHNTLYWYLQNLGQGPELLIRYENEEAVDDSQLPKDRFSAERLKGVDSTLKIQPAELGDSAVYLCASSLVGTDTGELFFGEGSRLTVL.